This T cell receptor beta chain was sequenced in a study of beta chain features in type 1 diabetes. The study's findings and limits: Any HLA-type effect on TCRB rearrangement remained unresolved here. Sequencing from cDNA could over-represent high-TCR-expressing cells. Among patients with Type 1 diabetes, TCRB CDR3s were moderately but significantly shorter in every one of the four CD4+ subsets.

One heparinised draw of blood, averaging approximately 110 mL, came from each donor. Naive, central memory, regulatory and stem cell-like memory cells within the CD4+ compartment were sorted using CD45RO/CCR7/CD25/CD127/CD95/CD27. Expressed TCRB transcripts were sequenced after all isolated RNA was converted to cDNA. TCRdb's table, derived via immunoSEQ multiplex PCR, lists solely in-frame clones and lacks some. The repertoire holds around 260,000 clones, with 20% to 25% as singletons. With regard to this clone: What it recognizes is unknown.

This clonotype was obtained from a woman aged 25 to 39 with type 1 diabetes. Sequencing was carried out using naive CD4+ T cells from blood.

As DNA, the CDR3 is TGTGCCATCAGTGAGACAGGGTTCAACAATGAGCAGTTCTTC. Amino acid sequence: CAISETGFNNEQFF. The V call is TRBV10-3, the J call TRBJ2-1; D might be TRBD1 (6 bases). V gave up 2 bases and J gave up 5 bases, with 10 bases separating them. The CDR3 has 14 residues. The germline gives CDR1 ENHRY, CDR2 SYGVKD.